Below, 22 T cell receptor beta chains from the same sample are listed, as sequenced in a study of cytomegalovirus exposure and HLA in healthy donors. With 60 Vbeta and 13 Jbeta primers, the PCR was carried out. Produced via immunoSEQ multiplex PCR; TCRdb's table is partial and in-frame only. Here the sample spans under 200,000 clones, roughly 80% being singletons. Sequenced material: PBMCs. These receptors were taken from a woman between 35 and 50 years old in good health and CMV-seronegative.

This chain joins TRBV5-5 and TRBJ1-5; D may be TRBD1 (6 bases). Per germline, CDR1 SGHKS and CDR2 YYEKEE (reference sequence). CDR3 size: 15 residues. Trimming stripped 4 bases from V and 8 bases from J, with 19 bases between. The CDR3 loop reads CASSPAGDGVKPQHF. In DNA, the CDR3 is TGTGCCAGCAGCCCTGCAGGGGACGGGGTAAAGCCCCAGCATTTT.

The CDR3 reads CASSPGQTNTEAFF. The CDR3 nucleotides read TGTGCCAGCAGTCCGGGACAGACGAACACTGAAGCTTTCTTT. The V gene is TRBV2, the J gene TRBJ1-1; TRBD1 matches at 7 bases. With V trimmed by 5 bases and J by 1 base, 4 bases remained unmatched. The germline CDR1 and CDR2 sequences are SNHLY and FYNNEI. The CDR3 has 14 amino acids. Supplemented by reference TRBV2 and TRBJ1-1, the full variable domain reads EPEVTQTPSHQVTQMGQEVILRCVPISNHLYFYWYRQILGQKVEFLVSFYNNEISEKSEIFDDQFSVERPDGSNFTLKIRSTKLEDSAMYFCASSPGQTNTEAFFGQGTRLTVV.

Only a few counts were recorded for this clone. The chain uses TRBV6-1 and TRBJ2-1, with unresolved D. V lost 2 bases to trimming and J lost 0 bases, with 8 bases between them. The CDR3 covers 15 residues. Germline loops: CDR1 MNHNS, CDR2 SASEGT. The CDR3, as DNA: TGTGCCAGCAGTGAAAATTCGGGCTCCTACAATGAGCAGTTCTTC. It yields the protein CASSENSGSYNEQFF.

As DNA, the CDR3 is TGTGCCAGCCCCAGATTCCGTTCTAACACTGAAGCTTTCTTT. Residues: CASPRFRSNTEAFF. V usage is TRBV5-8 and J usage is TRBJ1-1; no clear D. The CDR3 has 14 amino acids. The V and J ends lost 7 bases and 2 bases respectively, with 15 bases between them. Germline values: CDR1 SGHTS, CDR2 YDEGEE. The full variable domain, with the rest looked up from reference TRBV5-8 and TRBJ1-1, is EAGVTQSPTHLIKTRGQQATLRCSPISGHTSVYWYQQALGLGLQFLLWYDEGEERNRGNFPPRFSGRQFPNYSSELNVNALELEDSALYLCASPRFRSNTEAFFGQGTRLTVV.

The chain carries TRBV28 and TRBJ2-6; a weak D match, TRBD1 (5 bases). This CDR3 has 15 amino acids. The V gene lost 6 bases and the J gene lost 2 bases, with 11 bases spanning the gap. Per the germline V gene, CDR1 is MDHEN and CDR2 is SYDVKM. CDR3: CASSQGAPGANVLTF. CDR3 coding DNA: TGTGCCAGCAGCCAAGGGGCCCCTGGGGCCAACGTCCTGACTTTC.

J is TRBJ2-1 and V is TRBV5-6, with a possible D match to TRBD2 (5 bases). The CDR3 is 14 residues long. V gave up 5 bases and J gave up 6 bases, with 15 bases separating them. Germline CDR1 reads SGHDT; CDR2 reads YYEEEE. This chain's CDR3 is CASSDGPSGNEQFF. The DNA of the CDR3 is TGTGCCAGCAGTGATGGCCCGAGCGGCAATGAGCAGTTCTTC. Drawing the rest from reference TRBV5-6 and TRBJ2-1, the complete variable domain is DAGVTQSPTHLIKTRGQQVTLRCSPKSGHDTVSWYQQALGQGPQFIFQYYEEEERQRGNFPDRFSGHQFPNYSSELNVNALLLGDSALYLCASSDGPSGNEQFFGPGTRLTVL.

Concerning this clone: Other DNA sequences from this sample encode an identical CDR3 as well. The V gene is TRBV5-3, the J gene TRBJ2-3; maybe TRBD1 (5 bases). TRBV5-3 is designated an ORF whose function remains uncertain. The V end lost 0 bases, the J end lost 3 bases, and 11 bases lay between the germline ends. The CDR3 extends over 15 amino acids. The CDR3 DNA reads as TGTGCCAGAAGCTTGGAGGACAACCCGACAGATACGCAGTATTTT. This encodes CARSLEDNPTDTQYF.

The rearrangement uses TRBV6-5 and TRBJ1-2; maybe TRBD1 (6 bases). The CDR3 has 13 residues. Trimming left V 6 bases short and J 2 bases short, with 10 bases between. Germline CDR1 reads MNHEY; CDR2 reads SVGAGI. CDR3 loop: CASRLGHNYGYTF. The DNA of the CDR3 is TGTGCCAGCAGGCTGGGACACAACTATGGCTACACCTTC.

This clone has more than one count but fewer than ten. This chain links TRBV7-9 with TRBJ1-1; D might be TRBD1 (5 bases). The CDR3 is 13 amino acids. From germline, CDR1 is SEHNR and CDR2 FQNEAQ (reference sequence). The V end lost 3 bases, the J end lost 5 bases, and 10 bases lay between the germline ends. The CDR3 DNA sequence: TGTGCCAGCAGCTTGGGAGGGGTAACTGAAGCTTTCTTT. Translated, it gives CASSLGGVTEAFF.

This clone showed up just a few times. This chain joins TRBV5-4 and TRBJ2-3, with 8 bases matching TRBD2. This CDR3 comprises 15 residues. After removal of 0 bases from V and 3 bases from J, the junction contained 3 bases not matched to a gene. The germline CDR1 and CDR2 sequences are SGHNT and YYREEE (reference sequence). The chain's CDR3 is CASSLDLAGTDTQYF. Here the CDR3 DNA reads TGTGCCAGCAGCTTGGATTTAGCGGGGACAGATACGCAGTATTTT. The entire variable domain, with the rest obtained from reference TRBV5-4 and TRBJ2-3, is as follows: ETGVTQSPTHLIKTRGQQVTLRCSSQSGHNTVSWYQQALGQGPQFIFQYYREEENGRGNFPPRFSGLQFPNYSSELNVNALELDDSALYLCASSLDLAGTDTQYFGPGTRLTVL.

This sequence joins TRBV4-1 and TRBJ1-4; possibly TRBD1 for D (5 bases). The CDR3 is made up of 16 amino acids. V lost 1 base to trimming and J lost 2 bases, with 11 bases between them. Germline CDR1 reads MGHRA; CDR2 reads YSYEKL. The CDR3 DNA is TGCGCCAGCAGCCAAGTGTTCCGGGGGACTAATGAAAAACTGTTTTTT. This translates into CASSQVFRGTNEKLFF.

This clone was observed a few times. V is TRBV28 and J is TRBJ1-2; the match to TRBD1 covers 9 bases. Losses at the gene ends were 4 bases for V and 9 bases for J; bases not matched to a gene: 9. CDR1 and CDR2 from the germline V gene are MDHEN and SYDVKM. The CDR3 length is 14 residues. CDR3 sequence (DNA): TGTGCCAGCAGTTCCCTCGACAGGGGGTTGAGCTACACCTTC. This sequence encodes CASSSLDRGLSYTF.

The chain couples TRBV15 to TRBJ1-4, with D possibly being TRBD1 (5 bases). The V and J ends lost 1 base and 8 bases respectively, with 11 bases between them. In germline, CDR1 is LNHNV, CDR2 YYDKDF (reference sequence). The CDR3 contains 14 residues. The CDR3 nucleotides read TGTGCCACCAGCAGAGGCCAGGGAGGCGAAAAACTGTTTTTT. It yields the protein CATSRGQGGEKLFF.

The chain uses TRBV7-2 and TRBJ2-5; 9 nucleotides align to TRBD2. The CDR3 totals 16 residues. Germline CDR1 and CDR2: SGHTA and FQGNSA. The trim removed 1 base at V and 4 bases at J, leaving 7 bases unmatched. As DNA, the CDR3 is TGTGCCAGCAGCTTAGATTGGGCGGGGGGGCCAGAGACCCAGTACTTC. It is translated as CASSLDWAGGPETQYF.

This chain joins TRBV5-1 and TRBJ1-5; the D gene is possibly TRBD1 (6 bases). The CDR3 runs to 15 residues. Trimming shortened V by 4 bases and J by 4 bases, and 15 bases separated the two germline ends. Germline CDR1 is SGHRS and CDR2 is YFSETQ. The CDR3 region has the DNA TGCGCCAGCAGCGAAATGGACAGTTTTAATCAGCCCCAGCATTTT. It encodes CASSEMDSFNQPQHF.

The gene calls are TRBV28 and TRBJ1-2; no clear D gene. The V gene's germline CDR1 is MDHEN and CDR2 SYDVKM. The V end lost 5 bases, the J end lost 0 bases, and 13 bases lay between the germline ends. This CDR3 spans 15 amino acids. DNA of the CDR3: TGTGCCAGCAGTACCTTCCCCGGGACTAACTATGGCTACACCTTC. It is translated as CASSTFPGTNYGYTF.

The V and J genes are TRBV29-1 and TRBJ1-2; D might be TRBD1 (6 bases). Trimming pared 6 bases from V and 0 bases from J, leaving 11 bases between. The CDR3 runs 13 residues. The V gene's germline CDR1 is SQVTM and CDR2 ANQGSEA. In nucleotides, the CDR3 is TGCAGCGTAGCGACAGGACCTAACTATGGCTACACCTTC. This gives the protein CSVATGPNYGYTF.

In this sample, this clone turned up a few times. Here the CDR3 reads CASSYGSNQQPQHF. For the CDR3, the DNA is TGTGCCAGCAGCTATGGGAGTAACCAACAGCCCCAGCATTTT. The V call is TRBV7-6, the J call TRBJ1-5; no definite D call. CDR1 and CDR2 from the germline V gene are SGHVS and FNYEAQ. This CDR3 has 14 residues. The ends were cut back, 4 bases at V and 7 bases at J, with 14 bases in the middle. The whole variable domain, remainder taken from reference TRBV7-6 and TRBJ1-5, is GAGVSQSPRYKVTKRGQDVALRCDPISGHVSLYWYRQALGQGPEFLTYFNYEAQQDKSGLPNDRFSAERPEGSISTLTIQRTEQRDSAMYRCASSYGSNQQPQHFGDGTRLSIL.

J is TRBJ1-6 and V is TRBV5-3, with a tentative D call TRBD1 (6 bases). TRBV5-3 qualifies as an ORF whose function is uncertain. V lost 4 bases and J 0 bases, leaving 14 bases between the germline ends. The CDR3 consists of 17 residues. CDR3 sequence: CARSPRTASSYNSPLHF. CDR3 sequence (DNA): TGTGCCAGAAGCCCCCGGACAGCCAGCTCCTATAATTCACCCCTCCACTTT.

The genes are TRBV4-1 and TRBJ2-3; 10 positions match TRBD2. Germline-derived CDR1 and CDR2 are MGHRA and YSYEKL. The CDR3 runs to 17 residues. V shed 4 bases, J shed 7 bases, and the junction held 14 bases outside the gene matches. The CDR3 loop is CASSLSGSGGPPYTQYF. The CDR3 bases are TGCGCCAGCAGCCTTTCCGGTAGCGGGGGGCCTCCATATACGCAGTATTTT.

J is TRBJ2-7 and V is TRBV10-3; D possibly corresponds to TRBD1 (5 bases). The CDR3 is 14 residues long. Trimming removed 4 bases from V and 1 base from J, with 11 bases in between. CDR1 is ENHRY, CDR2 SYGVKD, per germline. DNA of the CDR3: TGTGCCATCAGTGTCGCAGCAGGGTCCTACGAGCAGTACTTC. Protein: CAISVAAGSYEQYF.

The chain joins TRBV15 to TRBJ2-7; TRBD1 aligns across 9 bases. CDR1 LNHNV and CDR2 YYDKDF come from the germline V gene (reference sequence). The trim removed 8 bases at V and 5 bases at J, leaving 7 bases unmatched. The CDR3 extends over 13 amino acids. DNA for the CDR3: TGTGCCACCGGCCGGGACAGGGACGACGAGCAGTACTTC. This translates into CATGRDRDDEQYF.